This TCR beta chain was documented in a study of regulatory and conventional T cells in RAG deficiency. Genomic DNA came from blood conventional CD4+ T cells gated CD25-low CD127-high. About this clone: Its antigen is unidentified.

Germline loops: CDR1 MNHEY, CDR2 SVGAGI. The junction had 5 bases not matched to a gene; V was cut back by 6 bases and J by 4 bases. This CDR3 spans 14 amino acids. TCRdb's copy holds only in-frame clones and misses some; the assay was immunoSEQ multiplex PCR. The table lists 20,000 to 25,000 clones, just under 95% of them singletons. Findings and limits, study-wide: Shorter CDR3s in all patient subsets; >75% Treg-Tconv overlap in Omenn.

The same sample was also used in a study of regulatory T cells. That source reports: The primer mix had 52 TRBV and 13 TRBJ primers. Regulatory T cells showed the strongest V-J pair restriction and V/J gene skewing among patient repertoires.

The V gene is TRBV6-5, the J gene TRBJ1-5; 8 nucleotides agree with TRBD1. Sequenced: CD4+ T cells sorted from blood. The clonotype was recovered from a human donor in good health. The CDR3 DNA follows: TGTGCCAGCAGACGACAGGGGTTAAATCAGCCCCAGCATTTT. Its protein product is CASRRQGLNQPQHF.